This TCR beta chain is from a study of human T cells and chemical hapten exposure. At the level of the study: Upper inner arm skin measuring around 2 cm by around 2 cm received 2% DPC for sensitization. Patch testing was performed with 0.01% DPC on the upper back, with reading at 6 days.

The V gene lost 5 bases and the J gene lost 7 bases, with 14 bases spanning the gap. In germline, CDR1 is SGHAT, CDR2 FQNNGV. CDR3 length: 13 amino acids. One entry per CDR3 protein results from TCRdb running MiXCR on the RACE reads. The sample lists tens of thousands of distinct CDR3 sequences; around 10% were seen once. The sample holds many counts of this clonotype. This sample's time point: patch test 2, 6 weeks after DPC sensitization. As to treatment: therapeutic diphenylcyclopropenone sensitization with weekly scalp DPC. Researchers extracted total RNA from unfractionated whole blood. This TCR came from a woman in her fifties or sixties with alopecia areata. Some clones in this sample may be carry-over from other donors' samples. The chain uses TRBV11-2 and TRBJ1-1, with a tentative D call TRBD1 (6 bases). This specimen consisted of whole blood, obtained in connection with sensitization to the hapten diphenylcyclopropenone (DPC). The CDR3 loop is CASSIDRPLEAFF. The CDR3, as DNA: TGTGCCAGCAGCATCGACAGGCCACTTGAAGCTTTCTTT.